Shown below are 21 T cell receptor beta chains from a single sample sequenced in a study of shared clonotypes between healthy human individuals. Sequencing used immunoSEQ multiplex PCR; TCRdb keeps in-frame clones, though not all of them. The table shows around 1.9 million clones, with 93% occurring only once. CD45RO negativity and positive selection for CCR7 defined naive CD8 cells, a population that excluded terminally differentiated effector memory CD45RA+ cells. Sample: naive CD8+ T cells from PBMCs. The source is a man younger than 30 in good health. Some clones in this sample may be carry-over from other donors' samples.

V is TRBV7-9 and J is TRBJ2-7, with 7 bases matching TRBD1. V lost 5 bases and J lost 0; bases outside the gene matches: 4. CDR1 is SEHNR, CDR2 FQNEAQ, per germline (reference sequence). The CDR3 is made up of 14 amino acids. The DNA of the CDR3 is TGTGCCAGCAGCACGACAGGGATCTCCTACGAGCAGTACTTC. As protein: CASSTTGISYEQYF.

In its sample, this clone was seen once. This rearrangement joins TRBV19 to TRBJ2-1; a possible D gene is TRBD2 (5 bases). The germline CDR1 and CDR2 sequences are LNHDA and SQIVND (reference sequence). The ends were cut back, 1 base at V and 2 bases at J, with 9 bases in the middle. CDR3 length: 15 amino acids. This CDR3 is CASSIVAGPYNEQFF. In nucleotides, the CDR3 is TGTGCCAGTAGTATAGTGGCGGGTCCCTACAATGAGCAGTTCTTC.

The chain is built from TRBV19 and TRBJ2-1; the D call may be TRBD1 or TRBD2 (5 bases each). The CDR3 totals 16 residues. Germline V CDR1 and CDR2: LNHDA, SQIVND (reference sequence). Trimming cost V 3 bases and J 0 bases, with 12 bases left between them. CDR3 sequence: CASSIWGRSSYNEQFF. For the CDR3, the DNA is TGTGCCAGTAGTATTTGGGGACGGAGCTCCTACAATGAGCAGTTCTTC.

This clone is a singleton in its sample. Other nucleotide sequences in the sample specify the same CDR3. The V call is TRBV5-4, the J call TRBJ2-7; D is undetermined. Germline V gives CDR1 SGHNT, CDR2 YYREEE (reference sequence). V dropped 0 bases and J dropped 1 base, with 8 bases sitting between them. The CDR3 contains 14 residues. CDR3 region: CASSLAGRSYEQYF. CDR3 DNA sequence: TGTGCCAGCAGCTTGGCTGGGCGATCCTACGAGCAGTACTTC.

For this clone: This same CDR3 is encoded by further DNA sequences in the sample. This chain links TRBV28 with TRBJ2-2; D gene unclear. The CDR3 totals 14 residues. The germline V gene has CDR1 MDHEN and CDR2 SYDVKM. The V end was cut by 1 base, the J end by 2 bases, with 5 bases between. The CDR3 nucleotides are TGTGCCAGCAGTTTATCTGTCAACACCGGGGAGCTGTTTTTT. Amino acids: CASSLSVNTGELFF.

In this sample, this clone turned up once. V usage is TRBV7-9 and J usage is TRBJ1-2; D is undetermined. CDR1 is SEHNR, CDR2 FQNEAQ, per germline (reference sequence). The germline V and J ends were trimmed by 5 bases and 11 bases, with 9 bases remaining between them. The length of the CDR3 is 10 residues. Here the CDR3 reads CASSLSEYTF. DNA for the CDR3: TGTGCCAGCAGCCTGAGCGAGTACACCTTC.

The CDR3 nucleotides read TGTGCCATCTATCGGGAGGACGGCGAGCAGTACTTC. Protein sequence: CAIYREDGEQYF. The chain is built from TRBV10-3 and TRBJ2-7; 7 bases line up with TRBD2. Germline values: CDR1 ENHRY, CDR2 SYGVKD. The V segment lost 8 bases and the J segment 6 bases; nucleotides outside the gene matches: 7. This CDR3 region has 12 residues.

The genes are TRBV7-9 and TRBJ2-2; D is uncertain. Germline loops: CDR1 SEHNR, CDR2 FQNEAQ (reference sequence). The V gene lost 5 bases and the J gene lost 6 bases, with 10 bases spanning the gap. This CDR3 comprises 13 residues. The CDR3 here is CASSPPVPGELFF. The CDR3 nucleotides are TGTGCCAGCAGCCCCCCCGTCCCCGGGGAGCTGTTTTTT.

The chain combines TRBV19 with TRBJ2-2; 12 positions agree with TRBD2. Germline trimming cut 6 bases from V and 3 bases from J; bases unmatched to any gene: 5. Germline values: CDR1 LNHDA, CDR2 SQIVND (reference sequence). This CDR3 region has 16 residues. CDR3 region: CASSPLAGGDTGELFF. The DNA of the CDR3 is TGTGCCAGTAGCCCTCTAGCGGGAGGGGACACCGGGGAGCTGTTTTTT.

This chain joins TRBV4-1 and TRBJ2-7, with 8 bases lining up with TRBD1. Germline lookup yields CDR1 MGHRA and CDR2 YSYEKL. The CDR3 runs 15 residues. V dropped 3 bases and J dropped 7; count of bases not matched to a gene: 11. The CDR3 region is CASSQGPGGGREQYF. The CDR3 nucleotides are TGCGCCAGCAGCCAGGGCCCAGGGGGCGGACGGGAGCAGTACTTC.

This rearrangement joins TRBV7-2 to TRBJ2-1, with D hard to call. Germline lookup yields CDR1 SGHTA and CDR2 FQGNSA. The CDR3 runs 15 residues. V gave up 1 base and J gave up 2 bases, with 9 bases separating them. The CDR3 DNA reads TGTGCCAGCAGCTTAGGCTTGGAGACCTACAATGAGCAGTTCTTC. Its protein is CASSLGLETYNEQFF.

The chain carries TRBV29-1 and TRBJ2-3; 7 nucleotides line up with TRBD2. J gave up 1 base and V 5 bases, and 6 bases lay outside the gene matches. This CDR3 region has 14 residues. CDR1 and CDR2 from the germline V gene are SQVTM and ANQGSEA. Written as DNA, the CDR3 is TGCAGCGTTCCGGCGGGAGTCGGCACAGATACGCAGTATTTT. Protein: CSVPAGVGTDTQYF.

This clone appeared once. The J gene is TRBJ2-1, the V gene TRBV5-8; 13 bases map to TRBD2. V trimming: 3 bases; J trimming: 4 bases; junction bases outside the gene matches: 1. CDR3 size: 15 residues. Germline CDR1 and CDR2: SGHTS and YDEGEE. The CDR3 reads CASSSGLAGYNEQFF. CDR3 nucleotide sequence: TGTGCCAGCAGCTCGGGACTAGCGGGATACAATGAGCAGTTCTTC.

This clone was detected once. The chain combines TRBV5-1 with TRBJ2-7, with a tentative D call TRBD2 (6 bases). The V gene's germline CDR1 is SGHRS and CDR2 YFSETQ. The germline V and J ends were trimmed by 5 bases and 4 bases, with 16 bases remaining between them. The CDR3 has 14 amino acids. The CDR3: CASSPVGGSYEQYF. The CDR3 DNA reads TGCGCCAGCAGTCCTGTGGGAGGTAGTTACGAGCAGTACTTC.

This clone showed up just once. The chain links TRBV4-1 to TRBJ2-2, with D hard to call. Between the trimmed V and J ends, which lost 5 bases and 6 bases, there was a span of 19 bases. The CDR3 totals 16 residues. Per germline, CDR1 MGHRA and CDR2 YSYEKL. CDR3 bases: TGCGCCAGCAGCGCGCTGGCCCCCTCAGGTCCCGGGGAGCTGTTTTTT. Protein product: CASSALAPSGPGELFF.

The chain carries TRBV28 and TRBJ2-2; TRBD1 matches at 11 bases. In germline, CDR1 is MDHEN, CDR2 SYDVKM. V gave up 6 bases and J gave up 0 bases; unmatched junction bases: 9. This CDR3 spans 18 amino acids. In DNA, the CDR3 is TGTGCCAGCAGCCGCCGGGACAGGGGGGACGCGAACACCGGGGAGCTGTTTTTT. Amino acids: CASSRRDRGDANTGELFF.

V is TRBV6-5 and J is TRBJ2-7, with D perhaps matching TRBD2 (6 bases). The CDR3 contains 16 residues. Per germline, CDR1 MNHEY and CDR2 SVGAGI. With 2 bases removed from V and 2 bases from J, the gap between germline ends came to 16 bases. The chain's CDR3 is CASSYHYGGAPYEQYF. In nucleotides, the CDR3 is TGTGCCAGCAGTTACCATTATGGAGGGGCGCCCTACGAGCAGTACTTC.

The chain has TRBV19 and TRBJ1-2, with TRBD1 as a possible D gene (6 bases). CDR1 and CDR2 (germline): LNHDA, SQIVND (reference sequence). Between the trimmed V and J ends, which lost 3 bases and 5 bases, there was a span of 19 bases. CDR3 length equals 16 residues. CDR3 nucleotides: TGTGCCAGTAGTATCTTGGCGACAGGCGATGGTTATGGCTACACCTTC. Its translation is CASSILATGDGYGYTF.

This clone was recorded once. The chain links TRBV6-1 to TRBJ1-4, with no clear D. Germline CDR1 is MNHNS and CDR2 is SASEGT. The length of the CDR3 is 17 residues. V lost 1 base and J 4 bases, leaving 16 bases between the germline ends. CDR3 sequence (DNA): TGTGCCAGCAGTGAAGGGATTCATCGTGTTAGTAATGAAAAACTGTTTTTT. As protein: CASSEGIHRVSNEKLFF.

The genes are TRBV4-1 and TRBJ2-2; 7 bases match TRBD1. This CDR3 contains 18 residues. CDR1 and CDR2 from the germline V gene are MGHRA and YSYEKL. The trim removed 4 bases at V and 3 bases at J, leaving 14 bases unmatched. CDR3 sequence (DNA): TGCGCCAGCAGCCTCCGACAGGGTGGGTACCGGGACACCGGGGAGCTGTTTTTT. Translated, it gives CASSLRQGGYRDTGELFF.

This clone was seen once. The rearrangement links TRBV6-6 to TRBJ1-1; no reliable D call. Germline V gene lookup returns CDR1 MNHNY and CDR2 SVGAGI (reference sequence). This CDR3 contains 14 residues. Trimming removed 2 bases from V and 0 bases from J, with 7 bases in between. Written as DNA, the CDR3 is TGTGCCAGCAGTTACACCCGAGTGAACACTGAAGCTTTCTTT. Translated, it gives CASSYTRVNTEAFF.